This T cell receptor beta chain comes out of a study of shared clonotypes between healthy human individuals. Study summary: Each donor contributed plates that comprised three CD4 naive, three CD4 memory, two CD8 naive and one CD8 memory. General study points: Compared with clonotypes that all four donors shared, non-shared clonotypes had lower generation probabilities.

Produced via immunoSEQ multiplex PCR; TCRdb's table is partial and in-frame only. This table has 1.4 million to 1.5 million clones, approximately 97% appearing once. With respect to this clone: Its target is unknown.

Per germline, CDR1 MNHEY and CDR2 SVGAGI. CDR3 length: 15 residues. J was trimmed by 0 bases and V by 5 bases; bases with no gene match: 7. Sequenced: naive CD4+ T cells sorted from blood. Indicated subset: CD45RA+ positively selected. This chain links TRBV6-5 with TRBJ2-7; TRBD1 aligns across 7 bases. This receptor was taken from a man aged 25 to 40 in good health. The CDR3 spells CASSLTGLSSYEQYF. Written as DNA, the CDR3 is TGTGCCAGCAGTCTGACAGGGCTGAGCTCCTACGAGCAGTACTTC.